This T cell receptor (beta chain) stems from a study of T cell responses to AZD1222 COVID-19 vaccine. The overall study: Second-dose timings of about 4 or about 12 weeks were pooled. Notes on the study in general: Repertoires were collected only later (after the peak T cell response had occurred). The study reported that nearly half of spike-specific TCRs target unmutated variant regions. With two AZD1222 doses given, Spike-specific TCR breadth and depth both rose.

The CDR3 consists of 14 residues. Germline assignment: CDR1 WSHSY and CDR2 SAAADI. Trimming removed 3 bases from V and 5 bases from J, with 13 bases in between. Points on this clone: Its antigen remains unknown.

This table comes from immunoSEQ multiplex PCR, and its TCRdb copy is limited to in-frame clones, with some not included. The table shows about 120,000 clones, with approximately 87% occurring only once. This clonotype originated in an adult in good health. This chain connects TRBV10-2 to TRBJ1-2; tentatively, D is TRBD1 (6 bases). This specimen was peripheral blood, taken on day 0 of AZD1222 vaccination. In nucleotides, the CDR3 is TGCGCCAGCAGTGACCCGGGGGCGGGGTATGGCTACACCTTC. Translating gives CASSDPGAGYGYTF.